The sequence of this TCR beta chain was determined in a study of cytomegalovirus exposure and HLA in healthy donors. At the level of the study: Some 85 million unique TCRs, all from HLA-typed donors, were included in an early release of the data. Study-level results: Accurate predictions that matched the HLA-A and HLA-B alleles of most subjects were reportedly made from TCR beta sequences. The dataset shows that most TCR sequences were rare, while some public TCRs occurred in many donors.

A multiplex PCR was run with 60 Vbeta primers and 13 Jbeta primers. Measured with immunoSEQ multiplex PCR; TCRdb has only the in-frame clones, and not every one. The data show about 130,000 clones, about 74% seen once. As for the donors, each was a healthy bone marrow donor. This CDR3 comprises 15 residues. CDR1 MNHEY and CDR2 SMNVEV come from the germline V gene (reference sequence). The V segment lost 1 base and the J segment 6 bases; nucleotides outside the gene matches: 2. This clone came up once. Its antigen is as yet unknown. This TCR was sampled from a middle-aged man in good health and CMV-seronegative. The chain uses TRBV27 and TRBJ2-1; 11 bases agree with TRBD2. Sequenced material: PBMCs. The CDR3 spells CASSLLGLAANEQFF. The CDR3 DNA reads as TGTGCCAGCAGTTTATTGGGACTAGCGGCCAATGAGCAGTTCTTC.